The clone carrying this T cell receptor (beta chain) occurred many times. Its matching antigen is unknown. In TCRdb, the reads were re-called with MiXCR into one record per CDR3 protein. The profile shows a few hundred thousand distinct CDR3 sequences, over 7.5% of them singletons. This record belongs to a study of T cell repertoires in cytomegalovirus infection. Study overall: CMV infection and matching HLA type were both indicated by public TCR beta signatures. Regarding the study as a whole: People with CMV and the relevant HLA were identified by cumulative public TCR beta family frequency. HLA-C-restricted CMV clonotypes gave the most frequent clonotype in two of eight donors.

V lost 6 bases and J lost 4, with 17 bases in between. The CDR3 runs to 15 residues. Per the germline V gene, CDR1 is SGHTA and CDR2 is FQGNSA. Sample: PBMCs. This sequence originates from a human donor in good health (CMV status not recorded). Some clones in this sample may be carry-over from other donors' samples. V usage is TRBV7-2 and J usage is TRBJ2-3; perhaps TRBD1 as D (5 bases). The CDR3 reads CASRTSGPRADTQYF. In DNA, the CDR3 is TGTGCCAGCAGGACATCGGGTCCCAGGGCAGATACGCAGTATTTT.